There are a few counts of the clone carrying this T cell receptor (beta chain). Its antigen remains unidentified. This sample is drawn from a study of blood T cells in healthy people across ages. Overall study results and limits: Diversity of TCR beta correlated strongly with naive T cell percentage.

Then a second PCR, running about 6 to 11 cycles, was carried out with a sample-barcoded 5' primer and a J-beta primer mix. Via MiXCR, TCRdb re-called the 5' RACE reads, giving one row per CDR3 protein. The top ten hold around 30% of the sample, which has approximately 670,000 distinct CDR3 sequences, roughly 41% seen once. CDR1 SGHRS and CDR2 YFSETQ come from the germline V gene. CDR3 length: 14 residues. The study drew donors from healthy Caucasian individuals in Russia aged roughly 6 to 90. Each sample gave at least 7 million isolated PBMCs. The amount of total RNA extracted per sample was at least 5 micrograms.

The gene calls are TRBV5-1 and TRBJ2-5, with D perhaps matching TRBD1 or TRBD2 (6 bases each). The J call is in doubt because the DNA end fits TRBJ2-7 better. The receptor comes from a man of 80 years or more in good health. Sequencing was performed on blood. The CDR3 is CASSLAGAYYEQYF. The CDR3 coding sequence is TGCGCCAGCAGCTTGGCGGGGGCTTACTACGAGCAGTACTTC.